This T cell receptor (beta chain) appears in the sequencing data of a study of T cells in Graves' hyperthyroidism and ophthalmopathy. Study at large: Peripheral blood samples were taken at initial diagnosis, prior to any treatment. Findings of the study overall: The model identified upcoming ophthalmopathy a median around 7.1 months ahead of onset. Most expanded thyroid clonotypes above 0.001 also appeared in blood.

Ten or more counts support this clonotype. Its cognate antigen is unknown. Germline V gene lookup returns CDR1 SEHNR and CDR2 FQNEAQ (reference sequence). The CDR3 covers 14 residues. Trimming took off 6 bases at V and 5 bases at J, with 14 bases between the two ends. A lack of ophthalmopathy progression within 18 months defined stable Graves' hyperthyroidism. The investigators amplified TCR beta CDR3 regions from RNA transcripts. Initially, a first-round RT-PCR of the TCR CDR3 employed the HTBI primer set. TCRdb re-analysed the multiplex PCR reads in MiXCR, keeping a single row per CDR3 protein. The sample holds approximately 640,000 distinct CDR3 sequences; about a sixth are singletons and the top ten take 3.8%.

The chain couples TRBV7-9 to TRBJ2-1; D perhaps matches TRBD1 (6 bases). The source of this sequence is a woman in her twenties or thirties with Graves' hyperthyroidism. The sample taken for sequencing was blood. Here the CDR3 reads CASRDQGINNEQFF. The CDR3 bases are TGTGCCAGCAGGGATCAGGGGATAAACAATGAGCAGTTCTTC. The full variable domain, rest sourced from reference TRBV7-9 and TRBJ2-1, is DTGVSQNPRHKITKRGQNVTFRCDPISEHNRLYWYRQTLGQGPEFLTYFQNEAQLEKSRLLSDRFSAERPKGSFSTLEIQRTEQGDSAMYLCASRDQGINNEQFFGPGTRLTVL.